This TCR beta chain derives from a study of cytomegalovirus exposure and HLA in healthy donors. CDR3 size: 13 residues. Germline CDR1 and CDR2: SGHDT and YYEEEE. Trimming removed 4 bases from V and 11 bases from J, with 16 bases in between. Method: immunoSEQ multiplex PCR; TCRdb's copy keeps in-frame clones and lacks some. This sample carries about 260,000 clones, about 92% of them seen once, and the ten largest clones take under 4%. This sequence joins TRBV5-6 and TRBJ1-5; D perhaps matches TRBD1 (6 bases). Sequencing was done on a sample of PBMCs. The TCR sequence derives from a woman in her thirties in good health and CMV-seronegative. CDR3 region: CASSKDSRPAQHF. CDR3 DNA: TGTGCCAGCAGCAAGGACAGCCGGCCAGCCCAGCATTTT. Complete variable domain (other parts from reference TRBV5-6 and TRBJ1-5): DAGVTQSPTHLIKTRGQQVTLRCSPKSGHDTVSWYQQALGQGPQFIFQYYEEEERQRGNFPDRFSGHQFPNYSSELNVNALLLGDSALYLCASSKDSRPAQHFGDGTRLSIL.